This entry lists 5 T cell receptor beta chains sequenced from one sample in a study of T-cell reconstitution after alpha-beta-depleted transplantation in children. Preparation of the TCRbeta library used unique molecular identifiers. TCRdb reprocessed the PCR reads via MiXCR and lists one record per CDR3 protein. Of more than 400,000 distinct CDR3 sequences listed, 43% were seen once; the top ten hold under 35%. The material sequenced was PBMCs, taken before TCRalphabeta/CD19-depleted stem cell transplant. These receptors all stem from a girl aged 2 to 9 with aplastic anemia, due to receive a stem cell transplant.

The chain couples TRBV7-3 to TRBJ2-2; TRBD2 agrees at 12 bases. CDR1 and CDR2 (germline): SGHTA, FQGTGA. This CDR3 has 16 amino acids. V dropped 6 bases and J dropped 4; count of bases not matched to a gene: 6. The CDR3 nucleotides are TGTGCCAGCAGGCTACTAGCGGGAGGACTCACCGGGGAGCTGTTTTTT. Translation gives CASRLLAGGLTGELFF.

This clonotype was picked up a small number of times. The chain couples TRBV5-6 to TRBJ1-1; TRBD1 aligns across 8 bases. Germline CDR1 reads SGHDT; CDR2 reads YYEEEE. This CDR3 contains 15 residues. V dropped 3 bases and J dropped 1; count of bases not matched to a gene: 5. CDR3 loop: CASSYGQGSNTEAFF. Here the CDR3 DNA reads TGTGCCAGCAGCTACGGACAGGGATCGAACACTGAAGCTTTCTTT. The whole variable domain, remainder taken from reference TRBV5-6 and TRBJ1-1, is DAGVTQSPTHLIKTRGQQVTLRCSPKSGHDTVSWYQQALGQGPQFIFQYYEEEERQRGNFPDRFSGHQFPNYSSELNVNALLLGDSALYLCASSYGQGSNTEAFFGQGTRLTVV.

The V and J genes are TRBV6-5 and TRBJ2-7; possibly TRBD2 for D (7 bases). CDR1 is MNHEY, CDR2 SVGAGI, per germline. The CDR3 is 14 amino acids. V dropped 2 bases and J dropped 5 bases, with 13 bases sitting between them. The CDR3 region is CASSYGGARHEQYF. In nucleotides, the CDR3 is TGTGCCAGCAGTTACGGGGGGGCTCGCCACGAGCAGTACTTC.

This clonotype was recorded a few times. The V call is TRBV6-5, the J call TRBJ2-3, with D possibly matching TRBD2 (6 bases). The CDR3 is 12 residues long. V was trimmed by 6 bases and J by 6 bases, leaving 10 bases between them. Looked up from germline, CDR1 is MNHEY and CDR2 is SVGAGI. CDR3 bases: TGTGCCAGCAGAACACGGGGGGATACGCAGTATTTT. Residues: CASRTRGDTQYF.

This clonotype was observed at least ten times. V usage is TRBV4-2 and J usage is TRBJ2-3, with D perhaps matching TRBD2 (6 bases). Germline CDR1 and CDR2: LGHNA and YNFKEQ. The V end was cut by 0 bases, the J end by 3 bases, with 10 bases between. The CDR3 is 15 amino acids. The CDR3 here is CASSQDGRRTDTQYF. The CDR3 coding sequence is TGTGCCAGCAGCCAAGATGGGAGGAGAACAGATACGCAGTATTTT.